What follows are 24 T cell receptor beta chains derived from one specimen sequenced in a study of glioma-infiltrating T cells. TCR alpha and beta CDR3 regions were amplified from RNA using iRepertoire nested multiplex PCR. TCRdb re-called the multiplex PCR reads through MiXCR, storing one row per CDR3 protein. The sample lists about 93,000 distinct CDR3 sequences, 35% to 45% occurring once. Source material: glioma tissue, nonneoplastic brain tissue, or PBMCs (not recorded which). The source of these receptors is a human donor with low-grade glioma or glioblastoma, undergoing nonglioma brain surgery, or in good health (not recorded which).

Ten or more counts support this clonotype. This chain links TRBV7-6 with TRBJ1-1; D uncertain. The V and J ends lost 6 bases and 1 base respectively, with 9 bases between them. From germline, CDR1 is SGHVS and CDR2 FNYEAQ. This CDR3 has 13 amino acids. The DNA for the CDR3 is TGTGCCAGCAGGATAGGTACGAACACTGAAGCTTTCTTT. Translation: CASRIGTNTEAFF.

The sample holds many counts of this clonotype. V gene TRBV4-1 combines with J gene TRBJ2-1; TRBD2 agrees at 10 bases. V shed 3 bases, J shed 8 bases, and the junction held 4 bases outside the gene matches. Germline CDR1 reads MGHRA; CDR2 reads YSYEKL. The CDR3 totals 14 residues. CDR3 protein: CASSHLGLADEQFF. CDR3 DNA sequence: TGCGCCAGCAGCCATCTCGGACTAGCGGATGAGCAGTTCTTC.

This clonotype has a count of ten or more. The CDR3 DNA reads TGCAGTGCTAGAGAGACTAGCGGGAGGTGGGGCAATGAGCAGTTCTTC. This gives the protein CSARETSGRWGNEQFF. This chain connects TRBV20-1 to TRBJ2-1, with 13 bases lining up with TRBD2. The CDR3 totals 16 residues. Trimming took 0 bases from V and 6 from J; bases not matched to a gene: 5. Germline-derived CDR1 and CDR2 are DFQATT and SNEGSKA (reference sequence).

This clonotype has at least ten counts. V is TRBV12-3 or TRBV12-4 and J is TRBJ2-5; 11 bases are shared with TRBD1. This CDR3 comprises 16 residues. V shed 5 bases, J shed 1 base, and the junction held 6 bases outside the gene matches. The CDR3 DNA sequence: TGTGCCAGCAGTGCCCGCGGGACAGGGGGCCAAGAGACCCAGTACTTC. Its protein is CASSARGTGGQETQYF.

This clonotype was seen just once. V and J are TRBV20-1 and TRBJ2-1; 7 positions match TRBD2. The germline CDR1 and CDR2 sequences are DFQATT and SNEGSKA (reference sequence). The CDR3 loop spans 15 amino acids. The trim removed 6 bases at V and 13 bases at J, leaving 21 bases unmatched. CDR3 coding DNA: TGCAGTGCCAGGCCCGGAGGGGCGGGAGAGAATGGTCAGTTCTTC. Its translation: CSARPGGAGENGQFF.

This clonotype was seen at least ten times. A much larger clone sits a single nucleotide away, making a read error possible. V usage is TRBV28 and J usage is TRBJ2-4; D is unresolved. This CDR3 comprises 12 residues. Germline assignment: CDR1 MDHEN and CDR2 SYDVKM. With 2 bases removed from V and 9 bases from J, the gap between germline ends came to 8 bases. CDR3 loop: CASSLTQSIQYF. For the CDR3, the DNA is TGTGCCAGCAGTTTAACACAAAGCATTCAGTACTTC.

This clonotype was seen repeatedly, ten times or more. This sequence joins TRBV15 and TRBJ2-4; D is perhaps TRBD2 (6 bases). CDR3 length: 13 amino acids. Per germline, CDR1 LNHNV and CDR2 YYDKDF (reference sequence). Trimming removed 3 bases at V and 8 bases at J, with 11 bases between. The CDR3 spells CATSRRLEDIQYF. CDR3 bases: TGTGCCACCAGCAGGAGACTAGAGGACATTCAGTACTTC.

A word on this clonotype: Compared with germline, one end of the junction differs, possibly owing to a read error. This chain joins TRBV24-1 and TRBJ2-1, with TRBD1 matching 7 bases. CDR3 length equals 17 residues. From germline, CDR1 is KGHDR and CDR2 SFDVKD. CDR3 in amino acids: CATSDIKTGSSHNEQFF. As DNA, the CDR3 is TGTGCCACCAGTGACATTAAGACAGGGAGCTCCCACAATGAGCAGTTCTTC.

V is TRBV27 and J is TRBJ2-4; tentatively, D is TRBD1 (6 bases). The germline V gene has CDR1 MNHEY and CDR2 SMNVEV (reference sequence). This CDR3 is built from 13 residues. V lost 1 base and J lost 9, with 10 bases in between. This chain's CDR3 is CASSLFQGSIQYF. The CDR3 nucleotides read TGTGCCAGCAGTTTATTTCAGGGGAGCATTCAGTACTTC.

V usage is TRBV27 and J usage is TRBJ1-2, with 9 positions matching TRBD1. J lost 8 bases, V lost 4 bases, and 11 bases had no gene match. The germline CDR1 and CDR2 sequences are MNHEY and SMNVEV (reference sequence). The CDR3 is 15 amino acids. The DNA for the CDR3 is TGTGCCAGCAGTTCTCGAACAGGGGGCGCATCGGGCTACACCTTC. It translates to CASSSRTGGASGYTF.

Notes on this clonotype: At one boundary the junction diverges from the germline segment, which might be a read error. CDR3 region: CATGRVGYNEQFF. DNA of the CDR3: TGTGCCACCGGCAGAGTAGGATACAATGAGCAGTTCTTC. This chain links TRBV15 with TRBJ2-1; D unresolved. The CDR3 runs to 13 residues. From germline, CDR1 is LNHNV and CDR2 YYDKDF (reference sequence).

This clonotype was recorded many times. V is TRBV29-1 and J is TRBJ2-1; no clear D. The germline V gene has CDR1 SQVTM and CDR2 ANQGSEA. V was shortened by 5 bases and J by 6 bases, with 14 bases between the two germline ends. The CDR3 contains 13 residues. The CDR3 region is CSVRMHGFNEQFF. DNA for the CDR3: TGCAGCGTTAGAATGCACGGGTTCAATGAGCAGTTCTTC.

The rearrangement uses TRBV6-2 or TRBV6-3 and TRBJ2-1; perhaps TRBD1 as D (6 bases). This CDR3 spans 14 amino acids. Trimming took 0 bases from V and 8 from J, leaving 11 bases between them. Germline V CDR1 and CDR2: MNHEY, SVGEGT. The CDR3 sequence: CASSYSGGAYEQFF. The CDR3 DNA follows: TGTGCCAGCAGTTACTCAGGGGGTGCTTATGAGCAGTTCTTC.

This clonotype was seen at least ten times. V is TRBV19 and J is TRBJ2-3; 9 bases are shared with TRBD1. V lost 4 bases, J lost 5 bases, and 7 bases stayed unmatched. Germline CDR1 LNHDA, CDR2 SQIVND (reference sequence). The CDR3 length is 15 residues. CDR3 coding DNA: TGTGCCAGTAGTACCTCCGGGACAGGGCAAGATACGCAGTATTTT. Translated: CASSTSGTGQDTQYF.

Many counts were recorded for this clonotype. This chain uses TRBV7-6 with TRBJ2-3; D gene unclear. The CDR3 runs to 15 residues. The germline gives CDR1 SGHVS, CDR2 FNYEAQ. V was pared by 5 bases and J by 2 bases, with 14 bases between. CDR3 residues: CASSGRPEYTDTQYF. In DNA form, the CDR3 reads TGTGCCAGCAGCGGACGTCCCGAATACACAGATACGCAGTATTTT.

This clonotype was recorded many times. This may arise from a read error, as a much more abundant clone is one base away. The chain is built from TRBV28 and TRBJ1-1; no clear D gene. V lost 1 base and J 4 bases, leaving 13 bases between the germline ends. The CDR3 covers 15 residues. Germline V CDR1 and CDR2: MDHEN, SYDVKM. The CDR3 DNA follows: TGTGCCAGCAGTTTATTTGGCGGGATGAGCACTGAAGCTTTCTTT. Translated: CASSLFGGMSTEAFF.

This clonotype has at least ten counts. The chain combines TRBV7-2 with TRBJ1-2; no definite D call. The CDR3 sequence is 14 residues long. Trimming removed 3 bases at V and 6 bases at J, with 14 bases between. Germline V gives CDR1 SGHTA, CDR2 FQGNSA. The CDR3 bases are TGTGCCAGCAGCTTCAACAGAGCAATAGATGGCTACACCTTC. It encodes CASSFNRAIDGYTF.

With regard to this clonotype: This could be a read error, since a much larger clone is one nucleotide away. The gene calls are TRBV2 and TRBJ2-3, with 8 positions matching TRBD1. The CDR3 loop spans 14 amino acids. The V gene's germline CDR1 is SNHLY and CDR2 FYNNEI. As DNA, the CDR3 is TGTGCCAGCAGGAGGACTGACAGGGGTGATAAGCAGTATTTT. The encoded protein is CASRRTDRGDKQYF.

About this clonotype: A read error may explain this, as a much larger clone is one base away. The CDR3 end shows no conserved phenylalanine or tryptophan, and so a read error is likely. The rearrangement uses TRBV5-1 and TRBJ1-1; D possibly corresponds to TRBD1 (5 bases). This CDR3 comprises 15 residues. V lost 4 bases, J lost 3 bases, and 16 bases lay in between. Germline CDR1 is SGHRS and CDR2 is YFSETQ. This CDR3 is CASSTSVGTYTEAFL. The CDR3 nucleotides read TGCGCCAGCAGCACCTCCGTAGGGACGTACACTGAAGCTTTCCTT.

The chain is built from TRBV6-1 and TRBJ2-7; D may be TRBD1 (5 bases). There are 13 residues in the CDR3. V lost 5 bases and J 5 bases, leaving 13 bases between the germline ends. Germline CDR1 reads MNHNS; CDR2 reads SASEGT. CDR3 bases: TGTGCCAGCAGTTGGCAGGGAATCCACGAGCAGTACTTC. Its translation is CASSWQGIHEQYF.

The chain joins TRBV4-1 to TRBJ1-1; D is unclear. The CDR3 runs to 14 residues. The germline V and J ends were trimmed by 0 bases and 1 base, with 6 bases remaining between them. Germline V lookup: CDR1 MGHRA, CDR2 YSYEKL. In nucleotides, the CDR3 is TGCGCCAGCAGCCAAGAGGCGACGAACACTGAAGCTTTCTTT. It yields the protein CASSQEATNTEAFF.

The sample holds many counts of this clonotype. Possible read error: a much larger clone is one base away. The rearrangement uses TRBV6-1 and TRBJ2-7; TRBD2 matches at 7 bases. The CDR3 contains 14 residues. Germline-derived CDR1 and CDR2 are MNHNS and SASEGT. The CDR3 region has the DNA TGTGCCAGCAGGCGTACTAGCGTCTCCTACAAGCAGTACTTC. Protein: CASRRTSVSYKQYF.

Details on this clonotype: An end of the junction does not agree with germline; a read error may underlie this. For the CDR3, the DNA is TGTACCAGCAGTGTCTTCTTCAATGAGCAGTTCTTT. Its protein is CTSSVFFNEQFF. The J gene is TRBJ2-1, the V gene TRBV2; the D is unclear. Germline CDR1 reads SNHLY; CDR2 reads FYNNEI. The CDR3 is made up of 12 amino acids.

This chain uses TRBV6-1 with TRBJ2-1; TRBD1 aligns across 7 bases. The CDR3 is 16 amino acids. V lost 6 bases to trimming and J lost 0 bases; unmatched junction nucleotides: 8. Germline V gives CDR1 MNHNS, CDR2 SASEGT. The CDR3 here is CASRTGQIYSYNEQFF. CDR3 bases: TGTGCCAGCAGAACGGGACAGATATACTCCTACAATGAGCAGTTCTTC.